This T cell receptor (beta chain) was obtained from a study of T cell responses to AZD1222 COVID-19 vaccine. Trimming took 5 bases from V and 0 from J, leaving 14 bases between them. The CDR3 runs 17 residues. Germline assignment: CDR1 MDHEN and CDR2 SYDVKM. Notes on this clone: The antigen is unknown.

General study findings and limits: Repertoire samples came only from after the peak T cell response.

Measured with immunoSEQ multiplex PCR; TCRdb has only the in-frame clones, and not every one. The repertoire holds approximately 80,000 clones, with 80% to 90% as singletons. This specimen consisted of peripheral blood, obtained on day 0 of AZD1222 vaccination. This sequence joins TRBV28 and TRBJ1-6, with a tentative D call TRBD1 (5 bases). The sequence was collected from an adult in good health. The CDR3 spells CASSTATGYSYNSPLHF. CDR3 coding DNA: TGTGCCAGCAGTACAGCCACAGGTTACTCCTATAATTCACCCCTCCACTTT.